This T cell receptor (beta chain) appears in the sequencing data of a study of PD-L1 blockade in urothelial cancer. Overall study context: When patients started atezolizumab at some point between 2013 and 2015, it was given at 1,200 mg intravenously every 3 weeks. Blood drawn 3 weeks (second dose) and 6 weeks after treatment start was analyzed.

Time point indicated: pretreatment peripheral blood. The method was immunoSEQ multiplex PCR; TCRdb's version includes in-frame clones alone and lacks a portion of them. The sample lists fewer than 95,000 clones, 65% to 85% occurring once. This CDR3 comprises 15 residues. V was pared by 0 bases and J by 4 bases, with 12 bases between. Germline CDR1 and CDR2: SGHTA and FQGNSA. The source was PBMCs, collected around atezolizumab (anti-PD-L1) treatment. The chain recombines TRBV7-2 with TRBJ2-5; the D gene is possibly TRBD2 (6 bases). The TCR was taken from a man aged 55 to 70 with urothelial cancer. The DNA of the CDR3 is TGTGCCAGCAGCTTAGCGGGGGGTTATGGAGAGACCCAGTACTTC. The encoded protein is CASSLAGGYGETQYF.